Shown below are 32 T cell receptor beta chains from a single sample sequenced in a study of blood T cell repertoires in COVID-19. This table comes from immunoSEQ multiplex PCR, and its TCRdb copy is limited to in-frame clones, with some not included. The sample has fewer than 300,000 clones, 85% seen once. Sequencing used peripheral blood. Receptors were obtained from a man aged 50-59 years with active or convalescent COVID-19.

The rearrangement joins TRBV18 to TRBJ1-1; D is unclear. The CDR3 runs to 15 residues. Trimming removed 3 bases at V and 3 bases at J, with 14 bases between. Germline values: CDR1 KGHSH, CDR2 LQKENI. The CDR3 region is CASSPVGRGDTEAFF. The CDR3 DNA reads TGTGCCAGCTCACCGGTCGGACGGGGTGACACTGAAGCTTTCTTT.

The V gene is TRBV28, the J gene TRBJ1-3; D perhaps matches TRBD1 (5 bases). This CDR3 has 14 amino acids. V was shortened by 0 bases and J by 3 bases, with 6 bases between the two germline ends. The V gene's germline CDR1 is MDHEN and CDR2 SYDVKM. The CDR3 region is CASSLWTDGNTIYF. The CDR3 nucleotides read TGTGCCAGCAGTTTATGGACAGATGGAAACACCATATATTTT.

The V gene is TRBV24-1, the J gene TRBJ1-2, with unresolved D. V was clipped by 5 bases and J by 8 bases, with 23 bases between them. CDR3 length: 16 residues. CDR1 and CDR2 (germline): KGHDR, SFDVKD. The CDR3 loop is CATSAGTPQTAGGYTF. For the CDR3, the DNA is TGTGCCACCAGTGCGGGAACCCCTCAAACGGCAGGCGGCTACACCTTC.

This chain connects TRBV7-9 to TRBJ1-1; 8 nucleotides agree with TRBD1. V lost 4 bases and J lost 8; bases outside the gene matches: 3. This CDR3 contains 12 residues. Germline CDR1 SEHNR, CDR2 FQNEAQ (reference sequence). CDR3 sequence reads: CASSWGQAEAFF. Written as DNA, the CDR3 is TGTGCCAGCAGCTGGGGACAGGCGGAAGCTTTCTTT. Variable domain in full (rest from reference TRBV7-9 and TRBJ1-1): DTGVSQNPRHKITKRGQNVTFRCDPISEHNRLYWYRQTLGQGPEFLTYFQNEAQLEKSRLLSDRFSAERPKGSFSTLEIQRTEQGDSAMYLCASSWGQAEAFFGQGTRLTVV.

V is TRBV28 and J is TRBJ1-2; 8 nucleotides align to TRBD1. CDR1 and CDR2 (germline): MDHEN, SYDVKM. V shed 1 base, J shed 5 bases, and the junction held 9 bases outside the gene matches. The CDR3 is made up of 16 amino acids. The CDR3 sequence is CASSLFRPGGGYGYTF. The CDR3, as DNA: TGTGCCAGCAGTTTATTCAGACCAGGGGGCGGGTATGGCTACACCTTC.

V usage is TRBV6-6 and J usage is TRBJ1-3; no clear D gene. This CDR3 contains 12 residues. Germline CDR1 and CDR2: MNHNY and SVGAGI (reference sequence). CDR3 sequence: CGASIAGNTIYF. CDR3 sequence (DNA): TGTGGGGCGTCTATCGCTGGAAACACCATATATTTT.

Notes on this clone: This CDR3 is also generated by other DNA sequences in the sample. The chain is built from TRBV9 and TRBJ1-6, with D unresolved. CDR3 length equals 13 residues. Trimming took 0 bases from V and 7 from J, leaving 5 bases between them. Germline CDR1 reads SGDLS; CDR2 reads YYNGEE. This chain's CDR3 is CASSVGRNSPLHF. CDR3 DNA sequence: TGTGCCAGCAGCGTAGGGAGGAATTCACCCCTCCACTTT.

CDR3 amino acids: CASSRGLAWGEQFF. Here the CDR3 DNA reads TGTGCCAGCAGCCGGGGCTTAGCTTGGGGTGAGCAGTTCTTC. V is TRBV14 and J is TRBJ2-1, with D possibly TRBD1 on 5 matching bases. CDR1 and CDR2 (germline): SGHDN, FVKESK. V shed 4 bases and J shed 9 bases, with 16 bases lying between them. The CDR3 totals 14 residues.

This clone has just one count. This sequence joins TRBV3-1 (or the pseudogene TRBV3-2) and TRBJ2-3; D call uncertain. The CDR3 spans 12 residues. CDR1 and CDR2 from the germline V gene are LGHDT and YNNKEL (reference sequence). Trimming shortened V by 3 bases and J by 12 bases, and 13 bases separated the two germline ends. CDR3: CASSHDSDKQYF. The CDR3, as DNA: TGTGCCAGCAGCCACGACTCGGATAAACAGTATTTT.

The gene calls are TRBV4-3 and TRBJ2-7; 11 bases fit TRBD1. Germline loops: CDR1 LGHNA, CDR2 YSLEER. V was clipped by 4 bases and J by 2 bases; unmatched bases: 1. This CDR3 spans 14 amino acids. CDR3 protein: CASSRGQGAYEQYF. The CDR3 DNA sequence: TGCGCCAGCAGCCGGGGACAGGGGGCCTACGAGCAGTACTTC.

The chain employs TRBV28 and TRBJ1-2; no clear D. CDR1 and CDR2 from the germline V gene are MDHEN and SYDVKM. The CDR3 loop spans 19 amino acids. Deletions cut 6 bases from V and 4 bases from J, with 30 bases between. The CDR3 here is CASRPPPRRGVDSRYGYTF. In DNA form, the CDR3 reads TGTGCCAGCAGACCACCGCCCAGGCGGGGAGTCGATAGCCGCTATGGCTACACCTTC.

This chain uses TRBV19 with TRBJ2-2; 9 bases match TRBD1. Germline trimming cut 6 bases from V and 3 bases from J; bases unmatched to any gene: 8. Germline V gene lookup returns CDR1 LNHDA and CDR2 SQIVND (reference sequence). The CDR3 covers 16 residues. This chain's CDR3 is CASRNPGQGYTGELFF. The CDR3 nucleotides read TGTGCCAGTAGGAATCCGGGACAGGGATACACCGGGGAGCTGTTTTTT. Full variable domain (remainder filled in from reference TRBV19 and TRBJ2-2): DGGITQSPKYLFRKEGQNVTLSCEQNLNHDAMYWYRQDPGQGLRLIYYSQIVNDFQKGDIAEGYSVSREKKESFPLTVTSAQKNPTAFYLCASRNPGQGYTGELFFGEGSRLTVL.

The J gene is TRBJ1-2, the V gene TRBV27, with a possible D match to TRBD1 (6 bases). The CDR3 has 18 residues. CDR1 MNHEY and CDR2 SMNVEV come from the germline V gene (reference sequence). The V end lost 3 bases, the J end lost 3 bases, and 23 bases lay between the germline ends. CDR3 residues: CASSFIAGAPGGDYGYTF. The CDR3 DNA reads TGTGCCAGCAGTTTTATTGCAGGGGCGCCGGGGGGTGACTATGGCTACACCTTC.

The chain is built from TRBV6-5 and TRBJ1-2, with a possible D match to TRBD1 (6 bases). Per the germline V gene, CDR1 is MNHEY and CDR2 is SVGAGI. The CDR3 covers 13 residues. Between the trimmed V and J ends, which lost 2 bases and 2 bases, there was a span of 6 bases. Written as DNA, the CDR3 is TGTGCCAGCAGTTACGGACAGAACTATGGCTACACCTTC. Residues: CASSYGQNYGYTF.

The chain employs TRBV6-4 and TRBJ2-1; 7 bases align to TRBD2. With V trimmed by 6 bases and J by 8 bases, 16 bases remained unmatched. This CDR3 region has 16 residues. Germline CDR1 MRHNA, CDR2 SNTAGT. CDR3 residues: CASRTPGRPGGDEQFF. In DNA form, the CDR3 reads TGTGCCAGCAGGACGCCGGGACGCCCGGGAGGTGATGAGCAGTTCTTC.

CDR3 amino acids: CSGLAGGNEQFF. The CDR3 bases are TGCAGCGGACTAGCGGGAGGCAATGAGCAGTTCTTC. This sequence joins TRBV29-1 and TRBJ2-1; TRBD2 matches at 13 bases. Germline-derived CDR1 and CDR2 are SQVTM and ANQGSEA. CDR3 size: 12 residues. The ends lost 7 bases at V and 6 bases at J; junction bases unmatched: 0.

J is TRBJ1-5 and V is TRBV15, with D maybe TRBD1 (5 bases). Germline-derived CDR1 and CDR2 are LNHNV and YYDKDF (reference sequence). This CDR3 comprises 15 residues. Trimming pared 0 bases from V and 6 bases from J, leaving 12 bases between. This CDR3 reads CATSRDLGAGQPQHF. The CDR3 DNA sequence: TGTGCCACCAGCAGAGATCTTGGGGCTGGTCAGCCCCAGCATTTT.

In DNA form, the CDR3 reads TGTGCCAGCAGCGTAGGGTCCACAGACAATGAGCAGTTCTTC. It codes for CASSVGSTDNEQFF. The chain is built from TRBV9 and TRBJ2-1; D not resolved. The germline CDR1 and CDR2 sequences are SGDLS and YYNGEE. V was clipped by 0 bases and J by 5 bases, with 9 bases between them. There are 14 residues in the CDR3. The full variable domain, in which reference TRBV9 and TRBJ2-1 provide the parts outside the CDR3, is DSGVTQTPKHLITATGQRVTLRCSPRSGDLSVYWYQQSLDQGLQFLIQYYNGEERAKGNILERFSAQQFPDLHSELNLSSLELGDSALYFCASSVGSTDNEQFFGPGTRLTVL.

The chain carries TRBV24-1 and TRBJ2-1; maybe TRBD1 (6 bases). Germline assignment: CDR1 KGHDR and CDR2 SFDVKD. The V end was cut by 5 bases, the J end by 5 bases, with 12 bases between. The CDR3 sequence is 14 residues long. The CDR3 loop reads CATSGRGFNNEQFF. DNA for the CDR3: TGTGCCACCAGTGGCAGGGGTTTCAACAATGAGCAGTTCTTC.

Here the CDR3 DNA reads TGTGCCAGCGGGGCCGTCTGGACCGGGGAGCTGTTTTTT. This gives the protein CASGAVWTGELFF. The rearrangement uses TRBV7-8 and TRBJ2-2; a weak D match, TRBD1 (5 bases). Germline values: CDR1 SGHVS, CDR2 FQNEAQ. CDR3 length equals 13 residues. Trimming shortened V by 8 bases and J by 5 bases, and 12 bases separated the two germline ends.

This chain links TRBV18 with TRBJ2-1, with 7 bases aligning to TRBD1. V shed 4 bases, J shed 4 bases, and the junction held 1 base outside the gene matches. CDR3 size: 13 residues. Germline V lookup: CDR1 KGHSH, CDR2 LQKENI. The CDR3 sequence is CASSLDRYNEQFF. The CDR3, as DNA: TGTGCCAGCTCACTGGACAGGTACAATGAGCAGTTCTTC.

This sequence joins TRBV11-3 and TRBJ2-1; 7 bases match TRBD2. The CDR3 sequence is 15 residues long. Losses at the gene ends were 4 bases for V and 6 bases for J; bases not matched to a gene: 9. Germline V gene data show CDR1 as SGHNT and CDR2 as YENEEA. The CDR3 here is CASSYGRANTNEQFF. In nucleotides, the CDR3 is TGTGCCAGCAGCTATGGGAGGGCCAACACCAATGAGCAGTTCTTC. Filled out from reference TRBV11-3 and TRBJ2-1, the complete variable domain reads EAGVVQSPRYKIIEKKQPVAFWCNPISGHNTLYWYLQNLGQGPELLIRYENEEAVDDSQLPKDRFSAERLKGVDSTLKIQPAELGDSAVYLCASSYGRANTNEQFFGPGTRLTVL.

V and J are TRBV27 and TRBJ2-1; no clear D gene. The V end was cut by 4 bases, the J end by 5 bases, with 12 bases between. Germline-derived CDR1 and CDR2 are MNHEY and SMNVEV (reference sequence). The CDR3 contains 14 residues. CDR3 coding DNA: TGTGCCAGCAGTTCGTTACGGTTCCACAATGAGCAGTTCTTC. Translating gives CASSSLRFHNEQFF.

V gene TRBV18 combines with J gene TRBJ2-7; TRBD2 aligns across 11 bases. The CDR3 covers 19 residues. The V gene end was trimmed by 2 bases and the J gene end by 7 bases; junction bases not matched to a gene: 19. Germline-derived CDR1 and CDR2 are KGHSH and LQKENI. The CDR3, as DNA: TGTGCCAGCTCACCAGGTCCACTAGCGGGAGACAGGATGAGGGGGGAGCAGTACTTC. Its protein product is CASSPGPLAGDRMRGEQYF.

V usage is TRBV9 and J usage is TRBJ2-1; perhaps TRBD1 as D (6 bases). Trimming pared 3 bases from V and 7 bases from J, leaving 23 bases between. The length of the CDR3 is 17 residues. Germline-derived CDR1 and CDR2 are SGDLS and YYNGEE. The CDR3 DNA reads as TGTGCCAGCAGCGGTGAACAGGGCTGGGGGCTTACAAATGAGCAGTTCTTC. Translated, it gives CASSGEQGWGLTNEQFF.

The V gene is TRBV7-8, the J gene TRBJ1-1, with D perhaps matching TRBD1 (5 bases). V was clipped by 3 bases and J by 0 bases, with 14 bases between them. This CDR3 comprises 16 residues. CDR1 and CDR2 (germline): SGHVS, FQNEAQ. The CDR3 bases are TGTGCCAGCAGCTTTTGGGGGGGAGGTATGAACACTGAAGCTTTCTTT. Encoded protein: CASSFWGGGMNTEAFF.

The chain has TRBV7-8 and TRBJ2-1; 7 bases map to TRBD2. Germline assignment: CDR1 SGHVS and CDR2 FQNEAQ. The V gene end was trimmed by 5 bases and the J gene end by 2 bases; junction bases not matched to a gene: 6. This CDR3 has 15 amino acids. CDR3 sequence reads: CASSTAGTTYNEQFF. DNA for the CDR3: TGTGCCAGCAGCACCGCCGGGACTACCTACAATGAGCAGTTCTTC.

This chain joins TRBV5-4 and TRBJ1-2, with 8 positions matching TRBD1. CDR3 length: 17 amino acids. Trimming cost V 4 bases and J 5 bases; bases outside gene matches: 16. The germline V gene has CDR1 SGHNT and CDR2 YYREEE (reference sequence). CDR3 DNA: TGTGCCAGCAGCGGGCAGGGGACAGGCAGATCCCAATATGGCTACACCTTC. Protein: CASSGQGTGRSQYGYTF.

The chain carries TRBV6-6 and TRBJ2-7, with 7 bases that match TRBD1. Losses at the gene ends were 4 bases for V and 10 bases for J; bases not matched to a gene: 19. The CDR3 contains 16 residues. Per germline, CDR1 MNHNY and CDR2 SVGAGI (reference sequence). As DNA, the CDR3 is TGTGCCAGCAGTTCCCAGGGGGAGCCCTCTTTCCCCCGTCAGTACTTC. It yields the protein CASSSQGEPSFPRQYF.

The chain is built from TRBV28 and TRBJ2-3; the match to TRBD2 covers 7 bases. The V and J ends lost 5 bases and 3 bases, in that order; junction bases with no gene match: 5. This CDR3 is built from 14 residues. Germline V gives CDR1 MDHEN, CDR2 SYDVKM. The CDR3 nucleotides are TGTGCCAGCAGTGGCGGGAGAGGGACAGATACGCAGTATTTT. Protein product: CASSGGRGTDTQYF.

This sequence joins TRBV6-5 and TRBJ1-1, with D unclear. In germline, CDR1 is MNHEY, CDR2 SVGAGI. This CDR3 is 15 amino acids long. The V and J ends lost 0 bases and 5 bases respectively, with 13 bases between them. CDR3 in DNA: TGTGCCAGCAGTTACTCGTGGGGAGAGAGGACTGAAGCTTTCTTT. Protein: CASSYSWGERTEAFF.

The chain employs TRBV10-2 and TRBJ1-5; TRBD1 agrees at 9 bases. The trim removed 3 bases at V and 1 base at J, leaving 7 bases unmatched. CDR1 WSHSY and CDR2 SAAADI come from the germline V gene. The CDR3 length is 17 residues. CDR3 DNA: TGCGCCAGCAGTGATACAGGGGGCACTTTGAGCAATCAGCCCCAGCATTTT. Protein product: CASSDTGGTLSNQPQHF.